This T cell receptor beta chain was captured in a study of PD-1 blockade in classical Hodgkin lymphoma. Overall study: Patients were given intravenous nivolumab, 3 mg/kg, every 2 weeks. Study results and limitations: Patients with a complete response exhibited baseline diversity comparable to newly diagnosed patients. Exclusion was the outcome for patients who began nivolumab under 1 year after ASCT.

V dropped 8 bases and J dropped 4 bases, with 9 bases sitting between them. The CDR3 runs to 12 residues. Germline V gene data show CDR1 as MNHNS and CDR2 as SASEGT. The repertoire was sequenced with immunoSEQ multiplex PCR; TCRdb's copy has only in-frame clones and lacks some. The sample holds about 47,000 clones, roughly three quarters seen once. Time point: cycle 4 day 1 (C4D1), after about 6 weeks of nivolumab. All patients relapsed after autologous stem cell transplantation, and brentuximab vedotin exposure varied. Remarks on this clone: The antigen is unknown.

Source: peripheral blood mononuclear cells (PBMCs), taken before the fourth cycle of nivolumab. This clonotype was obtained from a human donor with classical Hodgkin lymphoma. V is TRBV6-1 and J is TRBJ1-5, with D maybe TRBD1 (6 bases). CDR3 amino acids: CASLQGNQPQHF. CDR3 nucleotides: TGTGCCAGCTTACAGGGAAATCAGCCCCAGCATTTT.